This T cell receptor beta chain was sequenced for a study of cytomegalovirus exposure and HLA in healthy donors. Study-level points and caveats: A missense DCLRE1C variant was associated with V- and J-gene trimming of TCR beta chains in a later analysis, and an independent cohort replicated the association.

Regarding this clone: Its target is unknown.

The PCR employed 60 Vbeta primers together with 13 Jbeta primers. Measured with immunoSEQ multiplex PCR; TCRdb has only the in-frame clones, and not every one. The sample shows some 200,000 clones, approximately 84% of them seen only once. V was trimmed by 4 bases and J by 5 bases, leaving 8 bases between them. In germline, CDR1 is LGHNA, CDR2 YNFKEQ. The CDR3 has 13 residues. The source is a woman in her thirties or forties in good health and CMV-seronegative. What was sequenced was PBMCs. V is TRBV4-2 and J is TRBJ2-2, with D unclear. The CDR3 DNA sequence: TGTGCCAGCAGCCCCATCCAAACCGGGGAGCTGTTTTTT. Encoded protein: CASSPIQTGELFF.